This entry is about one T cell receptor (beta chain). The record originates from a study of T cell repertoires in cytomegalovirus infection. One entry per CDR3 protein results from TCRdb running MiXCR on the reads. The table shows roughly 760,000 distinct CDR3 sequences, with about 40% occurring only once. Trimming cost V 3 bases and J 0 bases, with 14 bases left between them. CDR3 length equals 16 residues. The source material was PBMCs. The sequence was collected from a human donor in good health (CMV status not recorded). Some clones in this sample may be carry-over from other donors' samples. The V gene is TRBV12-3 or TRBV12-4, the J gene TRBJ1-1; D is perhaps TRBD1 (5 bases). The DNA of the CDR3 is TGTGCCAGCAGTTTCTCCGACAGCGACATGAACACTGAAGCTTTCTTT. It specifies CASSFSDSDMNTEAFF.